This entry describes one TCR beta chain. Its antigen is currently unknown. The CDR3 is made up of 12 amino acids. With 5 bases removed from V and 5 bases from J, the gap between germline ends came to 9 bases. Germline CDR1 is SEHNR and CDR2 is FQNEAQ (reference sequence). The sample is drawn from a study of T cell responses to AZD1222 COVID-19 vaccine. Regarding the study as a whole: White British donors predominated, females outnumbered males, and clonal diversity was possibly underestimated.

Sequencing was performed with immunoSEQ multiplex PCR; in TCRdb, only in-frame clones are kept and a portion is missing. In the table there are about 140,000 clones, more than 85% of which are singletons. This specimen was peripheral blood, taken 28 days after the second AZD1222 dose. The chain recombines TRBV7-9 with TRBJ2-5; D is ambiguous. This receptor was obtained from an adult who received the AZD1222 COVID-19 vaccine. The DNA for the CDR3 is TGTGCCAGCAGCCGAATCGGGGAGACCCAGTACTTC. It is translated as CASSRIGETQYF.